The present T cell receptor (beta chain) was sequenced within a study of cytomegalovirus exposure and HLA in healthy donors. This CDR3 spans 17 amino acids. CDR1 MNHNS and CDR2 SASEGT come from the germline V gene. The V and J ends lost 0 bases and 4 bases respectively, with 13 bases between them. Amplification used 60 Vbeta primers and 13 Jbeta primers. Sequencing used immunoSEQ multiplex PCR; TCRdb keeps in-frame clones, though not all of them. The table includes 85,000 to 120,000 clones, over 65% detected once. The chain employs TRBV6-1 and TRBJ1-6, with a tentative D call TRBD1 (5 bases). The origin of this receptor is a man in his forties in good health and CMV-seronegative. The sequenced material came from PBMCs. CDR3 sequence reads: CASSEAGGYSYNSPLHF. As DNA, the CDR3 is TGTGCCAGCAGTGAAGCGGGGGGGTATTCTTATAATTCACCCCTCCACTTT.